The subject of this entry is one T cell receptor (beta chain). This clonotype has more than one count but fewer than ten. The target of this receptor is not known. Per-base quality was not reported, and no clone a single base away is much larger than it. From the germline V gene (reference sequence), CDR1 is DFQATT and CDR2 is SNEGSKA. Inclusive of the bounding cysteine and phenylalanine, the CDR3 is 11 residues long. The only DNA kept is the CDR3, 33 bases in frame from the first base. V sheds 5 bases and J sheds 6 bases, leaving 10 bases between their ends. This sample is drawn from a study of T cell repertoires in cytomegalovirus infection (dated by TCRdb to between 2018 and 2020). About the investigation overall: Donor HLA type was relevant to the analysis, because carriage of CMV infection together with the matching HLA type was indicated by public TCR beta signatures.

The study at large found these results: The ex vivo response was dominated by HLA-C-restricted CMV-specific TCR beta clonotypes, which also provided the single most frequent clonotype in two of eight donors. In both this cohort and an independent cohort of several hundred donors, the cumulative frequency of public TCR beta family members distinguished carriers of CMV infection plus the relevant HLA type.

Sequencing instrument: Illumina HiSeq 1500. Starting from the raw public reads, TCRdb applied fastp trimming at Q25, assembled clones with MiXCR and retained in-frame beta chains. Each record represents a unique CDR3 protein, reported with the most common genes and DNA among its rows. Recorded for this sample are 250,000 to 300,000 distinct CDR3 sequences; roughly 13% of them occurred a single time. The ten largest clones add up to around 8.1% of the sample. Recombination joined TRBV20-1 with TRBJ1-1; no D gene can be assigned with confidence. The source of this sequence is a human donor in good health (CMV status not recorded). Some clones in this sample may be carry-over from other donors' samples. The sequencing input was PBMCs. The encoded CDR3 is CSAGRLSEAFF. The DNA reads TGCAGTGCTGGAAGACTATCTGAAGCTTTCTTT.